This entry describes one T cell receptor beta chain. Its antigen is unknown. One junction end does not reproduce the germline sequence, and a read error may be involved. The data were taken from a study of metastatic and nonmetastatic thyroid tumors. As for the study in general: The comparison covered peripheral blood and tumor or nodule tissue in malignant and benign thyroid patients. Study results and caveats: The study reportedly found significantly higher TCR beta diversity in malignant thyroid tumors than benign nodules, in blood and tumor.

The CDR3 runs to 16 residues. Germline lookup yields CDR1 DFQATT and CDR2 SNEGSKA (reference sequence). Original data processing: The authors used CDR3 differences across clinicopathological groups to build a distant-metastasis classifier for papillary thyroid cancer. TCRdb reprocessed the PCR reads using MiXCR. For this entry, the V and J calls and clone size follow TCRdb and not the study's own pipeline. The sample has tens of thousands of clones, less than 20% seen once. Patients were all untreated before their thyroid surgery. The sequenced material came from tumor tissue. The TCR originated in a female donor with papillary thyroid cancer or a benign thyroid nodule (not recorded which). Some clones in this sample may be carry-over from other donors' samples. The gene calls are TRBV20-1 and TRBJ2-1; D might be TRBD1 or TRBD2, each matching 5 bases. The CDR3 here is CSARDFTGAVHNEQLF. CDR3 nucleotide sequence: TGCAGTGCTAGAGATTTTACCGGGGCCGTACACAATGAGCAGCTCTTC.